The 27 T cell receptor beta chains below were found in one sample sequenced in a study of blood T cell repertoires in COVID-19. Repertoires were generated with immunoSEQ multiplex PCR, while TCRdb's copy carries only in-frame clones and drops some. The repertoire holds about 150,000 clones, with about 80% as singletons. The sequenced sample consisted of peripheral blood. The origin of the receptors is a man in his 70s who had recovered from COVID-19.

CDR3 sequence reads: CASRREGSTDTQYF. The CDR3 DNA sequence: TGTGCCAGCCGCAGGGAGGGGAGCACAGATACGCAGTATTTT. The chain recombines TRBV6-5 with TRBJ2-3; 7 positions agree with TRBD2. Germline V gene data show CDR1 as MNHEY and CDR2 as SVGAGI. The CDR3 contains 14 residues. V gave up 8 bases and J gave up 0 bases; unmatched junction bases: 5.

The chain combines TRBV7-2 with TRBJ1-1, with 8 bases aligning to TRBD1. The CDR3 has 16 residues. Trimming took 0 bases from V and 2 from J; bases not matched to a gene: 5. Germline V lookup: CDR1 SGHTA, CDR2 FQGNSA. This chain's CDR3 is CASSLAGTGVNTEAFF. As DNA, the CDR3 is TGTGCCAGCAGCTTAGCAGGGACAGGCGTCAACACTGAAGCTTTCTTT. Together with reference TRBV7-2 and TRBJ1-1, the CDR3 gives the full variable domain: GAGVSQSPSNKVTEKGKDVELRCDPISGHTALYWYRQSLGQGLEFLIYFQGNSAPDKSGLPSDRFSAERTGGSVSTLTIQRTQQEDSAVYLCASSLAGTGVNTEAFFGQGTRLTVV.

The chain uses TRBV4-1 and TRBJ1-4; TRBD1 might be the D (6 bases). CDR1 MGHRA and CDR2 YSYEKL come from the germline V gene. The CDR3 is made up of 16 amino acids. Trimming removed 0 bases at V and 8 bases at J, with 16 bases between. The CDR3 DNA is TGCGCCAGCAGCCAAGAAACGGTCAGGGGCAGCGAAAAACTGTTTTTT. It codes for CASSQETVRGSEKLFF.

The chain joins TRBV24-1 to TRBJ2-7; 8 positions agree with TRBD2. Germline V gives CDR1 KGHDR, CDR2 SFDVKD. CDR3 length: 15 residues. The junction had 9 bases not matched to a gene; V was cut back by 9 bases and J by 0 bases. The CDR3: CATSETSESSYEQYF. DNA for the CDR3: TGTGCCACCTCTGAGACTAGCGAATCCTCCTACGAGCAGTACTTC.

The chain is built from TRBV28 and TRBJ2-7; 8 bases are shared with TRBD1. Trimming removed 7 bases from V and 0 bases from J; junction bases left unmatched: 11. Looked up from germline, CDR1 is MDHEN and CDR2 is SYDVKM. The CDR3 is 16 residues long. CDR3 DNA sequence: TGTGCCAGCACCCGAGGGCGAACAGGGGGCTCCTACGAGCAGTACTTC. Amino acid sequence: CASTRGRTGGSYEQYF.

V is TRBV28 and J is TRBJ1-1; weak D call: TRBD1 (6 bases). The CDR3 extends over 15 amino acids. Trimming took off 6 bases at V and 7 bases at J, with 21 bases between the two ends. Germline V lookup: CDR1 MDHEN, CDR2 SYDVKM. The CDR3 region is CASRSIGQGHNEAFF. In nucleotides, the CDR3 is TGTGCCAGCAGGTCGATCGGGCAGGGACATAATGAAGCTTTCTTT.

The chain joins TRBV24-1 to TRBJ1-2, with D possibly TRBD1 on 6 matching bases. V shed 9 bases and J shed 7 bases, with 17 bases lying between them. CDR3 length: 13 amino acids. In germline, CDR1 is KGHDR, CDR2 SFDVKD. This CDR3 reads CATSGGAGSGYTF. CDR3 nucleotide sequence: TGTGCCACCTCCGGGGGGGCCGGGAGTGGCTACACCTTC.

This clone appeared a single time. The genes are TRBV5-4 and TRBJ2-5; a weak D match, TRBD2 (7 bases). This CDR3 spans 13 amino acids. Looked up from germline, CDR1 is SGHNT and CDR2 is YYREEE (reference sequence). Trimming left V 7 bases short and J 5 bases short, with 15 bases between. CDR3 sequence reads: CASQSGEGETQYF. The DNA for the CDR3 is TGTGCCAGCCAGTCAGGGGAGGGGGAGACCCAGTACTTC.

This chain links TRBV5-6 with TRBJ2-1; D is possibly TRBD1 (5 bases). This CDR3 region has 12 residues. The germline V gene has CDR1 SGHDT and CDR2 YYEEEE. The V end was cut by 0 bases, the J end by 7 bases, with 5 bases between. The CDR3 DNA sequence: TGTGCCAGCAGCTTGGCAGGGAATGAGCAGTTCTTC. Translated, it gives CASSLAGNEQFF.

The rearrangement joins TRBV7-2 to TRBJ1-1, with a possible D match to TRBD1 (6 bases). The CDR3 covers 16 residues. With 0 bases removed from V and 11 bases from J, the gap between germline ends came to 22 bases. Germline V gene sequence: CDR1 SGHTA, CDR2 FQGNSA. DNA for the CDR3: TGTGCCAGCAGCTTAGCCACAGCAAAAGGGGGTTTATATGCTTTCTTT. Translated, it gives CASSLATAKGGLYAFF.

The chain couples TRBV6-2 or TRBV6-3 to TRBJ2-3, with D possibly matching TRBD2 (6 bases). CDR1 is MNHEY and CDR2 is SVGEGT in the germline V gene. Trimming cost V 0 bases and J 4 bases, with 17 bases left between them. CDR3 length: 17 amino acids. In nucleotides, the CDR3 is TGTGCCAGCAGTTACTCGTTCTCCGGGAGAGTATCAGATACGCAGTATTTT. Residues: CASSYSFSGRVSDTQYF.

As concerns this clone: Germline is not matched at one junction end, which may reflect a read error. This chain joins TRBV7-7 and TRBJ2-1, with D possibly being TRBD2 (6 bases). The CDR3 extends over 15 amino acids. Germline CDR1 is SSHAT and CDR2 is FNYEAQ (reference sequence). DNA of the CDR3: TGTGCTAGCAGCTTAGATAGCGGAACTTACAATGAGCAGTTCTTC. Translating gives CASSLDSGTYNEQFF.

This chain uses TRBV2 with TRBJ1-5, with D possibly being TRBD1 (6 bases). CDR1 and CDR2 (germline): SNHLY, FYNNEI. V shed 4 bases and J shed 1 base, with 14 bases lying between them. The CDR3 runs 16 residues. CDR3 sequence reads: CASSGPGGGSNQPQHF. The DNA for the CDR3 is TGTGCCAGCAGTGGCCCGGGGGGGGGCAGCAATCAGCCCCAGCATTTT.

This rearrangement joins TRBV5-4 to TRBJ2-2, with 7 bases identical to TRBD2. The CDR3 contains 15 residues. Trimming cost V 2 bases and J 7 bases; bases outside gene matches: 8. Germline CDR1 SGHNT, CDR2 YYREEE (reference sequence). CDR3 sequence reads: CASSFPGREDGELFF. The DNA of the CDR3 is TGTGCCAGCAGCTTCCCAGGACGGGAGGACGGGGAGCTGTTTTTT.

The chain recombines TRBV18 with TRBJ2-1; TRBD2 agrees at 9 bases. The CDR3 is 22 amino acids. The germline V gene has CDR1 KGHSH and CDR2 LQKENI. With 3 bases clipped from V and 2 bases from J, the junction kept 23 bases outside the gene matches. DNA of the CDR3: TGTGCCAGCTCACCCGTTGTCGGAGGGGGCGGTAATAGCGGGAGAGCCTACAATGAGCAGTTCTTC. It specifies CASSPVVGGGGNSGRAYNEQFF.

The chain recombines TRBV5-4 with TRBJ2-7, with D possibly being TRBD1 (6 bases). The ends were cut back, 4 bases at V and 0 bases at J, with 11 bases in the middle. The CDR3 runs 14 residues. Germline V gene data show CDR1 as SGHNT and CDR2 as YYREEE (reference sequence). CDR3 region: CASSNPTGSYEQYF. In DNA, the CDR3 is TGTGCCAGCAGCAACCCGACAGGCTCCTACGAGCAGTACTTC. Full variable domain (outside the CDR3, taken from reference TRBV5-4 and TRBJ2-7): ETGVTQSPTHLIKTRGQQVTLRCSSQSGHNTVSWYQQALGQGPQFIFQYYREEENGRGNFPPRFSGLQFPNYSSELNVNALELDDSALYLCASSNPTGSYEQYFGPGTRLTVT.

V is TRBV4-1 and J is TRBJ1-5, with TRBD1 identical over 9 bases. Trimming took 0 bases from V and 6 from J; bases not matched to a gene: 3. This CDR3 is 15 amino acids long. The germline V gene has CDR1 MGHRA and CDR2 YSYEKL. The DNA for the CDR3 is TGCGCCAGCAGCCAAGAAGGGACAGGGTTTCAGCCCCAGCATTTT. Protein sequence: CASSQEGTGFQPQHF.

V gene TRBV10-3 combines with J gene TRBJ2-3, with a possible D match to TRBD2 (6 bases). This CDR3 is 13 amino acids long. Germline CDR1 is ENHRY and CDR2 is SYGVKD. Trimming shortened V by 6 bases and J by 3 bases, and 10 bases separated the two germline ends. As DNA, the CDR3 is TGTGCCATCAGGGGCGGGGTGACAGATACGCAGTATTTT. It translates to CAIRGGVTDTQYF.

The chain recombines TRBV28 with TRBJ2-5; 7 bases are shared with TRBD1. Per germline, CDR1 MDHEN and CDR2 SYDVKM. J lost 2 bases, V lost 6 bases, and 6 bases had no gene match. The CDR3 is 14 amino acids. The CDR3 DNA sequence: TGTGCCAGCAGGGGGGCAGGGGGTCAAGAGACCCAGTACTTC. Amino acids: CASRGAGGQETQYF.

This chain connects TRBV6-5 to TRBJ1-5; tentative D call: TRBD1 (6 bases). Trimming cost V 7 bases and J 0 bases, with 13 bases left between them. Germline V gene data show CDR1 as MNHEY and CDR2 as SVGAGI. This CDR3 has 15 amino acids. Written as DNA, the CDR3 is TGTGCCAGCAATCAGGGGCTGGGTAGCAATCAGCCCCAGCATTTT. It codes for CASNQGLGSNQPQHF.

The chain links TRBV4-1 to TRBJ2-1; 11 bases fit TRBD2. CDR1 and CDR2 (germline): MGHRA, YSYEKL. V dropped 8 bases and J dropped 4; count of bases not matched to a gene: 7. CDR3 length: 15 residues. The CDR3 DNA reads TGCGCCAGCCAGGGAGTAGCGGGAGGGTACAATGAGCAGTTCTTC. It is translated as CASQGVAGGYNEQFF.

The count of this clone is one. The chain joins TRBV7-9 to TRBJ2-5, with 7 bases identical to TRBD2. The CDR3 covers 15 residues. Looked up from germline, CDR1 is SEHNR and CDR2 is FQNEAQ (reference sequence). V lost 5 bases, J lost 3 bases, and 9 bases stayed unmatched. CDR3 nucleotides: TGTGCCAGCAGCCTCCACGGGACTACCGAAGAGACCCAGTACTTC. Its protein is CASSLHGTTEETQYF.

This chain links TRBV28 with TRBJ2-7; 7 nucleotides align to TRBD2. This CDR3 comprises 12 residues. J lost 1 base, V lost 10 bases, and 4 bases had no gene match. Germline values: CDR1 MDHEN, CDR2 SYDVKM. In DNA, the CDR3 is TGTGCCACCGCGGGAGTGTCCTACGAGCAGTACTTC. This encodes CATAGVSYEQYF.

About this clone itself: The sample has other DNA sequences that encode this CDR3 too. This chain connects TRBV9 to TRBJ2-3, with D perhaps matching TRBD2 (6 bases). The CDR3 length is 16 residues. The V gene's germline CDR1 is SGDLS and CDR2 YYNGEE. Trimming took 0 bases from V and 0 from J, leaving 11 bases between them. CDR3 in DNA: TGTGCCAGCAGCGTAGCTGGCGGGACTAGCACAGATACGCAGTATTTT. Its protein product is CASSVAGGTSTDTQYF.

This chain joins TRBV3-1 (or the pseudogene TRBV3-2) and TRBJ2-7; 7 positions match TRBD1. The germline V gene encodes CDR1 LGHDT and CDR2 YNNKEL (reference sequence). V dropped 1 base and J dropped 6; count of bases not matched to a gene: 6. The CDR3 is 14 amino acids. CDR3 DNA: TGTGCCAGCAGCCAAGGGACAGGTCTCTTCGAGCAGTACTTC. It specifies CASSQGTGLFEQYF.

The chain couples TRBV7-9 to TRBJ2-3; 7 positions match TRBD2. Trimming removed 2 bases from V and 2 bases from J; junction bases left unmatched: 4. Germline values: CDR1 SEHNR, CDR2 FQNEAQ (reference sequence). The CDR3 is made up of 15 amino acids. CDR3 amino acids: CASSLLGGNTDTQYF. DNA of the CDR3: TGTGCCAGCAGCTTACTGGGGGGGAACACAGATACGCAGTATTTT. The full variable domain, its missing parts supplied by reference TRBV7-9 and TRBJ2-3, is DTGVSQNPRHKITKRGQNVTFRCDPISEHNRLYWYRQTLGQGPEFLTYFQNEAQLEKSRLLSDRFSAERPKGSFSTLEIQRTEQGDSAMYLCASSLLGGNTDTQYFGPGTRLTVL.

The chain uses TRBV19 and TRBJ1-5, with 9 bases aligning to TRBD1. CDR1 is LNHDA and CDR2 is SQIVND in the germline V gene (reference sequence). The CDR3 loop spans 16 amino acids. J was trimmed by 5 bases and V by 3 bases; bases with no gene match: 8. The CDR3 spells CASSIRTGGIDQPQHF. CDR3 sequence (DNA): TGTGCCAGTAGTATTCGTACAGGGGGCATCGATCAGCCCCAGCATTTT. Together with reference TRBV19 and TRBJ1-5, the CDR3 gives the full variable domain: DGGITQSPKYLFRKEGQNVTLSCEQNLNHDAMYWYRQDPGQGLRLIYYSQIVNDFQKGDIAEGYSVSREKKESFPLTVTSAQKNPTAFYLCASSIRTGGIDQPQHFGDGTRLSIL.